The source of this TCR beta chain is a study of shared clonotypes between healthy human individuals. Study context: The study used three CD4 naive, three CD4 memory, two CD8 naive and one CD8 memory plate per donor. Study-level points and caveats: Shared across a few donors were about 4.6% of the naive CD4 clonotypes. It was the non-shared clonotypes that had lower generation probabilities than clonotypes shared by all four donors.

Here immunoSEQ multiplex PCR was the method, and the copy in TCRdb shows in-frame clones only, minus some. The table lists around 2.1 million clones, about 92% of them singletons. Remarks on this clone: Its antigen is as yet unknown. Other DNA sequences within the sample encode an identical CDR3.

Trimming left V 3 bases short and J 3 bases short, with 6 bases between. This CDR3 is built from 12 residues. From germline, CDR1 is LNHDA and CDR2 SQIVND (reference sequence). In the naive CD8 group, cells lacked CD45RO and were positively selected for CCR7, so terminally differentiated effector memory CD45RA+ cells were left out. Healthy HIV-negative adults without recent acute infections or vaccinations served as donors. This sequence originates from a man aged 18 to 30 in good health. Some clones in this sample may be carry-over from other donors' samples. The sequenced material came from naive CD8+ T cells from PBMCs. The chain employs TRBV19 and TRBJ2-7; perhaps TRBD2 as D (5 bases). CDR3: CASSMAGYEQYF. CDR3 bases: TGTGCCAGTAGTATGGCGGGCTACGAGCAGTACTTC.